This T cell receptor beta chain was observed in a study of cytomegalovirus exposure and HLA in healthy donors. Study-wide results and caveats: Reportedly, TCR beta sequences accurately predicted HLA-A and HLA-B alleles in most subjects. In a later analysis, at a false discovery rate of 0.05, fewer than 20,000 TCR beta sequences were associated with HLA alleles. In an earlier analysis, in fewer than 700 donors, most V segments appeared productive either ~87% or ~30% of the time.

The PCR ran on 60 Vbeta and 13 Jbeta primers. Some clones are missing from TCRdb's copy, which holds only in-frame ones; the method was immunoSEQ multiplex PCR. The repertoire holds 180,000 or so clones, with about 80% as singletons. Donors were nominally healthy when sampled, though unrecorded immune exposures were likely. The germline gives CDR1 SGHDT, CDR2 YYEEEE. The CDR3 contains 14 residues. The V and J ends lost 2 bases and 5 bases respectively, with 14 bases between them. Turning to this clone: Its antigen remains unidentified.

The sample consisted of PBMCs. The chain carries TRBV5-6 and TRBJ2-7; D might be TRBD1 (6 bases). This TCR was sampled from a man between 18 and 29 years old in good health and CMV-seronegative. The CDR3 protein is CASSFYQGLDEQYF. The DNA for the CDR3 is TGTGCCAGCAGCTTTTACCAGGGGCTCGACGAGCAGTACTTC.